Listed below are T cell receptor beta chains from one sample, sequenced in a study of Ad26.COV2.S vaccination and SARS-CoV-2 variants. Sequencing was performed with immunoSEQ multiplex PCR; in TCRdb, only in-frame clones are kept and a portion is missing. There are hundreds of thousands of clones in the sample; 88% occur only once, and 6.4% lies in the top ten. This specimen was peripheral blood, taken in a trial of Ad26.COV2.S vaccine versus placebo. These receptors were collected from a person aged 18 to 65 who received the Ad26.COV2.S COVID-19 vaccine or a placebo. Each CDR3 is given without its conserved first and last residue. A D gene is named only where the DNA matches it firmly.

TRBD1 | 13 | TRBJ2-7 | TRBV10-3 | AISGAETGAYEQY
TRBD1 | 13 | TRBJ2-1 | TRBV30 | AWSRDRGSHNEQF
- | 12 | TRBJ2-1 | TRBV5-5 | ASSLGQSYNEQF
- | 15 | TRBJ2-7 | TRBV28 | ASSPQPTLSPAEELY
TRBD1 | 13 | TRBJ1-5 | TRBV6-5 | ASSPADRINQPQH
TRBD1 | 13 | TRBJ2-7 | TRBV19 | ASSDRDRASYEQY
- | 11 | TRBJ1-2 | TRBV2 | ASSEDSVYGYT
- | 13 | TRBJ1-3 | TRBV7-2 | ASSLPGLSGNTIY
- | 16 | TRBJ2-2 | TRBV7-9 | ASSSGQWSPTNTGELF
- | 9 | TRBJ1-2 | TRBV28 | ATQQDYGYT
- | 12 | TRBJ2-7 | TRBV9 | ASSVDSLSYEQY
- | 12 | TRBJ1-3 | TRBV6-5 | ASSYRGPGNTIY
- | 13 | TRBJ1-2 | TRBV5-1 | ASSLAVSPPYGYT
- | 11 | TRBJ1-2 | TRBV7-9 | ASSYSSNYGYT
TRBD1 | 15 | TRBJ2-7 | TRBV28 | ASTSRTGGFLSYEQY
TRBD1 | 12 | TRBJ2-7 | TRBV6-1 | ASSWRTGADEQY
TRBD1 | 13 | TRBJ1-2 | TRBV4-3 | ASSLRQGAQYGYT
- | 13 | TRBJ1-2 | TRBV7-2 | ASSLVGGGAFGYT
- | 12 | TRBJ2-1 | TRBV19 | ASSIGTSNNEQF
- | 14 | TRBJ2-7 | TRBV21-1 | ASSLNRTQSSYEQY
TRBD1 | 17 | TRBJ1-6 | TRBV3-1/TRBV3-2 | ASSQGQRIFFENNSPLH
- | 15 | TRBJ1-5 | TRBV15 | ATSGPTPGRARAPQH
- | 12 | TRBJ2-5 | TRBV5-1 | ASSLERAGETQY
- | 11 | TRBJ1-1 | TRBV7-7 | ASSAGANTEAF
- | 13 | TRBJ2-1 | TRBV4-3 | ASSQDSGASPEQF
- | 12 | TRBJ1-1 | TRBV9 | ASSPWTENTEAF
TRBD2 | 15 | TRBJ2-5 | TRBV5-1 | ASSSLAGGLLQETQY
TRBD1 | 10 | TRBJ1-2 | TRBV19 | ASSSAGGGYT
- | 10 | TRBJ1-2 | TRBV5-1 | ASSLVSEGYT
TRBD2 | 13 | TRBJ2-4 | TRBV2 | ASSAGGVAKNIQY
- | 15 | TRBJ1-1 | TRBV12-5 | ASGPILLSQDNTEAF
- | 13 | TRBJ1-2 | TRBV10-3 | AISETRTANYGYT
- | 13 | TRBJ2-7 | TRBV27 | ASSRPGLSTYEQY
TRBD1 | 13 | TRBJ2-7 | TRBV28 | ASGGPRTGGGEQY
- | 12 | TRBJ1-1 | TRBV25-1 | ASTHGLQNTEAF
TRBD1 | 14 | TRBJ2-1 | TRBV7-3 | ASSLGIQGSYNEQF